These T cell receptor beta chains were read from a single sample in a study of blood T cells in healthy people across ages. TCRdb reprocessed the 5' RACE reads via MiXCR and lists one record per CDR3 protein. The sample has 1.2 million to 1.5 million distinct CDR3 sequences, approximately 59% seen once. Sequences were obtained from blood. The receptors were gathered from a man aged 18 to 29 in good health. The CDR3 runs from the conserved cysteine through the conserved F or W. A D gene is named only where the DNA matches it firmly. Part of the rows lack a size; the others show once, few, many or a class for expanded clones.

v_call,d_call,clone_size,j_call,cdr3_nt,cdr3_aa
TRBV15,TRBD1,-,TRBJ2-5,TGTGCCACCAGCAGGCCGGGACAGACCCAAGAGACCCAGTACTTC,CATSRPGQTQETQYF
TRBV7-8,TRBD2,-,TRBJ2-7,TGTGCCAGCACCGAAACCAGAGCGGGAGGAAACGAGCAGTACTTC,CASTETRAGGNEQYF
TRBV5-1,-,few,TRBJ2-1,TGCGCCAGCAGCTTGGTAGCGGATATCTACAATGAACAGTTCTTC,CASSLVADIYNEQFF
TRBV20-1,-,once,TRBJ2-7,TGCAGTGCTAGAGATCTAGCGAGGGGCCCCTACGAGCAGTACTTC,CSARDLARGPYEQYF
TRBV3-1,TRBD1,many,TRBJ2-7,TGTGCCAGCAGCCAGGCTGGGGGACAGGGCTACGAGCAGTACTTC,CASSQAGGQGYEQYF
TRBV29-1,-,-,TRBJ2-1,TGCAACGTTCCGGACAGCAATGAGCAGTTCTTC,CNVPDSNEQFF
TRBV6-1,TRBD2,-,TRBJ2-4,TGTGCCAGCAGTGCCTGGGGACTAGCTCAAAACATTCAGTACTTC,CASSAWGLAQNIQYF
TRBV2,-,-,TRBJ2-7,TGTGCCAGCAGGCTCTTCGGTAGCGGATCCTCCTACGAGCAGTACTTC,CASRLFGSGSSYEQYF
TRBV10-3,TRBD1,-,TRBJ1-2,TGTGCCATCAGTGAGGAGGGACAGGGGATCTATGGCTACACCTTC,CAISEEGQGIYGYTF
TRBV7-2,-,-,TRBJ2-7,TGTGCCAGCAGCCCTACATCCCACTCCTACGAGCAGTACTTC,CASSPTSHSYEQYF
TRBV9,TRBD1,-,TRBJ2-1,TGTGCCAGCAGCGCCGGGACAGGGAACTACAATGAGCAGTTCTTC,CASSAGTGNYNEQFF
TRBV6-6,TRBD1,-,TRBJ2-3,TGTGCCAGCAGTTACTTTCGGACAGGTTCAGATACGCAGTATTTT,CASSYFRTGSDTQYF
TRBV2,TRBD2,-,TRBJ2-7,TGTGCCAGCAGTGAGAGCGGGGGGGCGAGTTACGAGCAGTACTTC,CASSESGGASYEQYF
TRBV20-1,TRBD2,-,TRBJ2-5,TGCAGTGCTATTGCGGAAGCGGGGGCCCAGTACTTC,CSAIAEAGAQYF
TRBV6-5,TRBD1,-,TRBJ2-1,TGTGCCAGCAGCCAACTACGTGGACAGGCTGAGCAGTTCTTC,CASSQLRGQAEQFF
TRBV4-1,-,-,TRBJ2-5,TGCGCCAGCAGCCAAAGTGGAGGTCTTCAAGAGACCCAGTACTTC,CASSQSGGLQETQYF
TRBV4-1,-,-,TRBJ2-3,TGCGCCAGCAGCCAAGATAGTGGGCAGGGTACCGATACGCAGTATTTT,CASSQDSGQGTDTQYF
TRBV20-1,-,-,TRBJ2-1,TGCAGTGCTGCTGGGTTACAGTTCTTC,CSAAGLQFF
TRBV7-2,-,few,TRBJ1-2,TGTGCCAGCAGCTTAGGGGTGGGGAGCGGCTATGGCTACACCTTC,CASSLGVGSGYGYTF
TRBV3-1,-,once,TRBJ1-2,TGTGCCAGCAGCCGCAGGGCTGTCTTAAGTGGCTACACCTTC,CASSRRAVLSGYTF
TRBV29-1,-,-,TRBJ1-1,TGCAGCGTTGGTCTCGGAATCGGCACTGAAGCTTTCTTT,CSVGLGIGTEAFF
TRBV20-1,TRBD2,-,TRBJ2-7,TGCAGTGCTCCGTTACTAGCGGGGCTACAAGGAATAGAGGACGAGCAGTACTTC,CSAPLLAGLQGIEDEQYF
TRBV20-1,-,-,TRBJ2-7,TGCAGTGCTAGGGGGAAGGGGGGCTACGAGCAGTACTTC,CSARGKGGYEQYF
TRBV10-3,-,-,TRBJ2-1,TGTGCCATCAGGGACCCGGCCTCCAAGGGCTACAATGAGCAGTTCTTC,CAIRDPASKGYNEQFF
TRBV27,-,-,TRBJ2-3,TGTGTCAGCAGTTGGCGGAGCACAGATACGCAGTATTTT,CVSSWRSTDTQYF
TRBV7-2,TRBD2,-,TRBJ2-7,TGTGCCAGCAGCCGCGGGAGGGAAGGCGAGCAGTACTTC,CASSRGREGEQYF
TRBV6-6,-,-,TRBJ2-3,TGTGCCAGCAGTTCCGTGCCCGGGGGAAGCACAGATACGCAGTATTTT,CASSSVPGGSTDTQYF
TRBV14,-,-,TRBJ2-3,TGTGCCAGCAGCCAAACGACCTATACGCAGTATTTT,CASSQTTYTQYF
TRBV15,-,-,TRBJ2-3,TGTGCCACCAGAAACAGCGGAGAGGAGTTAGATACGCAGTATTTT,CATRNSGEELDTQYF
TRBV3-1,-,once,TRBJ1-1,TGTGCCAGCAGCCAAGGGGCGAGCACTGAAGCTTTCTTT,CASSQGASTEAFF
TRBV25-1,-,-,TRBJ2-3,TGTGCCAGCAGGGGGGGTCGCGAGGCAGATACGCAGTATTTT,CASRGGREADTQYF
TRBV28,-,-,TRBJ2-5,TGTGCCAGCAGTTTAAGGCTGAGGGGTCAAGAGACCCAGTACTTC,CASSLRLRGQETQYF
TRBV20-1,TRBD2,-,TRBJ2-5,TGCAGTGCTTCAGCGGGAAAAGAGACCCAGTACTTC,CSASAGKETQYF
TRBV12-3/TRBV12-4,-,-,TRBJ1-4,TGTGCCAGCAGTCCCAACAGGCCCGCTGGTGGAAAACTGTTTTTT,CASSPNRPAGGKLFF
TRBV6-5,-,-,TRBJ1-2,TGTGCCAGCAGCTCTCCGGGACGCCTAGGTGGCTACACCTTC,CASSSPGRLGGYTF
TRBV12-3/TRBV12-4,-,-,TRBJ2-5,TGTGCCAGCAGGGACTGGGACCACCAAGAGACCCAGTACTTC,CASRDWDHQETQYF
TRBV9,-,-,TRBJ2-5,TGTGCCAGCAGCGAAGGTGTTGGAGGCACCTGGACCCAGTACTTC,CASSEGVGGTWTQYF
TRBV9,-,-,TRBJ1-5,TGTGCCAGCAGCGCCACAGCGGTTGGCAATCAGCCCCAGCATTTT,CASSATAVGNQPQHF
TRBV5-6,-,once,TRBJ2-3,TGTGCCAGCAGCTTATCTGTGGAAGGATTCACAGATACGCAGTATTTT,CASSLSVEGFTDTQYF
TRBV6-6,-,-,TRBJ1-3,TGTGCCAGCAGTTACTCGACCTACTCTGGAAACACCATATATTTT,CASSYSTYSGNTIYF
TRBV13,-,-,TRBJ1-1,TGTGCCAGCAGGACAGCAATGAACACTGAAGCTTTCTTT,CASRTAMNTEAFF
TRBV7-2,TRBD1,-,TRBJ1-5,TGTGCCAGCAGCTCCCGGACAGGACTCGATCAGCCCCAGCATTTT,CASSSRTGLDQPQHF
TRBV11-2,-,-,TRBJ2-1,TGTGCCAGCAGCTTAATGGCCACTCTAATCGGGGGCTCCTACAATGAGCAGTTCTTC,CASSLMATLIGGSYNEQFF
TRBV4-1,-,-,TRBJ1-5,TGCGCCAGCAGCCAAAGCCGGGACCTCTCTCAGCCCCAGCATTTT,CASSQSRDLSQPQHF
TRBV15,-,-,TRBJ1-1,TGTGCCACCAGCAGAGAAATTGGTAACACTGAAGCTTTCTTT,CATSREIGNTEAFF
TRBV20-1,TRBD2,-,TRBJ2-3,TGCAGTGCTAGACTAGCGGGGAAGGGAAACACAGATACGCAGTATTTT,CSARLAGKGNTDTQYF
TRBV5-1,-,-,TRBJ2-3,TGCGCCAGCAGCTTTTCAAACCTGTGGGCAGATACGCAGTATTTT,CASSFSNLWADTQYF
TRBV7-9,-,-,TRBJ2-5,TGTGCCAGCAGCGTCCAGACTGATATTCAAGAGACCCAGTACTTC,CASSVQTDIQETQYF